The sequence of this T cell receptor beta chain was determined in a study of Ad26.COV2.S vaccination and SARS-CoV-2 variants. Using immunoSEQ multiplex PCR, the repertoire was profiled, and TCRdb retains in-frame clones only, with some absent. The table includes some 290,000 clones, about 86% detected once. CDR3 length: 16 amino acids. Per the germline V gene, CDR1 is LGHDT and CDR2 is YNNKEL (reference sequence). J gave up 6 bases and V 4 bases, and 8 bases lay outside the gene matches. Described treatment: roughly 18 received Ad26.COV2.S at low or high dose, single or two shots; roughly five received placebo; per-sample allocation not given. Day 63 after the first injection of vaccine or placebo was the sampling time. This clone was recorded only once.

The rearrangement joins TRBV3-1 (or the pseudogene TRBV3-2) to TRBJ2-2; 10 bases align to TRBD2. This TCR was recovered from a person aged 18-60 years who received the Ad26.COV2.S COVID-19 vaccine or a placebo. The input for sequencing was peripheral blood, taken in a trial of Ad26.COV2.S vaccine versus placebo. The CDR3 reads CASSRGASGGSGELFF. The DNA for the CDR3 is TGTGCCAGCAGCCGGGGCGCTAGCGGGGGATCCGGGGAGCTGTTTTTT.